This TCR beta chain was sequenced for a study of T-cell reconstitution after alpha-beta-depleted transplantation in children. V was pared by 3 bases and J by 6 bases, with 15 bases between. CDR3 size: 14 residues. Looked up from germline, CDR1 is MGHRA and CDR2 is YSYEKL. For TCRbeta, the library was prepared with unique molecular identifiers. TCRdb reanalysed the PCR reads using MiXCR and keeps one entry per CDR3 protein. The sample consists of 250,000 to 400,000 distinct CDR3 sequences, roughly 25% of them appearing once. The starting material was PBMCs, mostly from graft donor cells, obtained 180 days after TCRalphabeta/CD19-depleted stem cell transplant. The V and J genes are TRBV4-1 and TRBJ2-7; D could derive from TRBD1 or TRBD2 (6 bases each). The clonotype originates from a male patient between 10 and 17 years old who had a stem cell transplant for acute lymphoblastic leukemia, so the T cells may come from the graft donor. CDR3: CASSHAWGAFEQYF. CDR3 nucleotides: TGCGCCAGCAGCCACGCATGGGGGGCCTTCGAGCAGTACTTC.